This T cell receptor (beta chain) was sequenced in a study of regulatory T cells in long-lasting Graves disease. Noted time point: persistent/refractory GD, antithyroid drugs over 5 years with positive TRAb. Researchers made the TCR library from RNA that was extracted from PBMCs. Arm-PCR of CDR3 regions and iRepertoire HTBI primers were the basis on which TCR beta libraries were built. TCRdb independently ran MiXCR on the multiplex PCR reads; one entry per CDR3 protein. This table has 400,000 to 500,000 distinct CDR3 sequences, 20% to 25% appearing once. General study findings and limits: Segments TRBV28, TRBJ1-2 and TRBJ2-5 showed preferential usage in persistent disease.

The sample holds many counts of this clonotype. Antigen specificity is unknown. Germline V gene lookup returns CDR1 SGDLS and CDR2 YYNGEE. V lost 1 base and J 8 bases, leaving 15 bases between the germline ends. This CDR3 comprises 15 residues. The TCR originated in a female donor with Graves disease. The source was peripheral blood mononuclear cells (PBMCs), collected when the disease was refractory, from a patient treated with antithyroid drugs. The chain couples TRBV9 to TRBJ1-4; possible D gene TRBD1, 6 bases. The CDR3 reads CASSVRDRWGEKLFF. The DNA for the CDR3 is TGTGCCAGCAGCGTACGCGACAGGTGGGGAGAAAAACTGTTTTTT. The full variable domain, its missing parts supplied by reference TRBV9 and TRBJ1-4, is DSGVTQTPKHLITATGQRVTLRCSPRSGDLSVYWYQQSLDQGLQFLIQYYNGEERAKGNILERFSAQQFPDLHSELNLSSLELGDSALYFCASSVRDRWGEKLFFGSGTQLSVL.